These 21 T cell receptor beta chains share one sample of origin, sequenced in a study of T cell repertoires in cytomegalovirus infection. In TCRdb, the reads were re-called with MiXCR into one record per CDR3 protein. The table includes 76,000 or so distinct CDR3 sequences, roughly 3.7% detected once. Sequenced sample: PBMCs. These receptors were collected from a human donor in good health (CMV status not recorded). Some clones in this sample may be carry-over from other donors' samples.

This clonotype showed up many times. The J gene is TRBJ1-4, the V gene TRBV7-2; the D gene is possibly TRBD1 (5 bases). This CDR3 region has 18 residues. The germline V gene encodes CDR1 SGHTA and CDR2 FQGNSA. Trimming shortened V by 1 base and J by 2 bases, and 17 bases separated the two germline ends. CDR3 sequence (DNA): TGTGCCAGCAGCTTAGGGGACCGGGGAGGGCCCACTAATGAAAAACTGTTTTTT. Translated, it gives CASSLGDRGGPTNEKLFF.

Ten or more counts support this clonotype. The V and J genes are TRBV10-3 and TRBJ2-7; maybe TRBD1 (6 bases). In germline, CDR1 is ENHRY, CDR2 SYGVKD. The CDR3 sequence is 16 residues long. The ends were cut back, 3 bases at V and 3 bases at J, with 18 bases in the middle. The DNA for the CDR3 is TGTGCCATCAGTGAATCCCGAAAATCGACAGGCTACGAGCAGTACTTC. It codes for CAISESRKSTGYEQYF.

This clonotype was counted many times. This chain links TRBV12-3 or TRBV12-4 with TRBJ1-5; TRBD1 might be the D (6 bases). The CDR3 runs to 14 residues. The V end lost 1 base, the J end lost 2 bases, and 6 bases lay between the germline ends. The CDR3 nucleotides read TGTGCCAGCAGTTTAGGGACAGGCAATCAGCCCCAGCATTTT. As protein: CASSLGTGNQPQHF.

This clonotype was counted at least ten times. The chain joins TRBV20-1 to TRBJ2-7, with 10 bases matching TRBD1. Germline V gene data show CDR1 as DFQATT and CDR2 as SNEGSKA (reference sequence). The length of the CDR3 is 14 residues. Trimming cost V 3 bases and J 2 bases; bases outside gene matches: 4. The CDR3 spells CSASSGTGAYEQYF. Here the CDR3 DNA reads TGCAGTGCTAGCAGCGGGACAGGGGCCTACGAGCAGTACTTC.

Many counts were recorded for this clonotype. The V gene is TRBV20-1, the J gene TRBJ1-3, with D unclear. Germline V gene lookup returns CDR1 DFQATT and CDR2 SNEGSKA (reference sequence). This CDR3 is 14 amino acids long. V was clipped by 2 bases and J by 7 bases, with 15 bases between them. CDR3 sequence: CSARTTARSNTIYF. In DNA, the CDR3 is TGCAGTGCTAGAACAACAGCTAGGTCTAACACCATATATTTT.

This clonotype was counted many times. The rearrangement joins TRBV7-2 to TRBJ1-1, with a weak D call TRBD1 (5 bases). CDR1 and CDR2 (germline): SGHTA, FQGNSA. The length of the CDR3 is 14 residues. The germline V and J ends were trimmed by 3 bases and 4 bases, with 12 bases remaining between them. This CDR3 reads CASSLRTRGTEAFF. The CDR3 DNA reads as TGTGCCAGCAGCTTGAGGACAAGGGGCACTGAAGCTTTCTTT. Drawing the rest from reference TRBV7-2 and TRBJ1-1, the complete variable domain is GAGVSQSPSNKVTEKGKDVELRCDPISGHTALYWYRQSLGQGLEFLIYFQGNSAPDKSGLPSDRFSAERTGGSVSTLTIQRTQQEDSAVYLCASSLRTRGTEAFFGQGTRLTVV.

This clonotype was picked up many times. The chain employs TRBV10-3 and TRBJ2-3, with no clear D. Trimming cost V 4 bases and J 4 bases, with 9 bases left between them. Germline V lookup: CDR1 ENHRY, CDR2 SYGVKD. The CDR3 is made up of 13 amino acids. The CDR3, as DNA: TGTGCCATCAGTGGGGGAATATCAGATACGCAGTATTTT. Translation gives CAISGGISDTQYF.

This clonotype was counted many times. J is TRBJ2-7 and V is TRBV7-9, with TRBD2 as a possible D gene (6 bases). The ends were cut back, 2 bases at V and 6 bases at J, with 8 bases in the middle. This CDR3 comprises 12 residues. Germline CDR1 and CDR2: SEHNR and FQNEAQ (reference sequence). In nucleotides, the CDR3 is TGTGCCAGCAGCTTAAAGGGAGGCGAGCAGTACTTC. Protein product: CASSLKGGEQYF.

This clonotype occurred many times. This chain joins TRBV12-3 or TRBV12-4 and TRBJ1-1, with no clear D. The CDR3 is 11 residues long. Trimming pared 5 bases from V and 7 bases from J, leaving 8 bases between. CDR3 DNA sequence: TGTGCCAGCAGTCTAGGATTTGAAGCTTTCTTT. Translating it yields CASSLGFEAFF.

The sample holds many counts of this clonotype. The rearrangement links TRBV28 to TRBJ1-1; D remains unclear. The CDR3 covers 15 residues. Trimming stripped 5 bases from V and 1 base from J, with 14 bases between. CDR1 MDHEN and CDR2 SYDVKM come from the germline V gene. CDR3 amino acids: CASSPSWVANTEAFF. CDR3 bases: TGTGCCAGCAGTCCCTCGTGGGTTGCGAACACTGAAGCTTTCTTT.

This clonotype was counted ten times or more. The chain is built from TRBV6-1 and TRBJ1-1; possible D gene TRBD1, 5 bases. V was trimmed by 7 bases and J by 0 bases, leaving 21 bases between them. In germline, CDR1 is MNHNS, CDR2 SASEGT. The CDR3 has 17 residues. The CDR3 reads CASKTFRGGTMNTEAFF. The CDR3, as DNA: TGTGCCAGCAAAACCTTCCGGGGGGGAACCATGAACACTGAAGCTTTCTTT.

This clonotype was observed at least ten times. The chain is built from TRBV7-2 and TRBJ2-1; no clear D gene. CDR3 length: 15 amino acids. Germline assignment: CDR1 SGHTA and CDR2 FQGNSA. Trimming stripped 5 bases from V and 3 bases from J, with 14 bases between. The CDR3 spells CASSLQSSGYNEQFF. The CDR3 DNA is TGTGCCAGCAGCCTGCAAAGCTCAGGCTACAATGAGCAGTTCTTC.

Many counts were recorded for this clonotype. The V call is TRBV7-2, the J call TRBJ2-5, with D possibly matching TRBD2 (6 bases). Between the trimmed V and J ends, which lost 3 bases and 4 bases, there was a span of 9 bases. CDR3 length equals 13 residues. The germline V gene has CDR1 SGHTA and CDR2 FQGNSA. CDR3 sequence: CASSFGGGETQYF. CDR3 bases: TGTGCCAGCAGCTTTGGGGGAGGAGAGACCCAGTACTTC.

Ten or more counts support this clonotype. The V and J genes are TRBV6-1 and TRBJ1-1, with 8 nucleotides matching TRBD1. This CDR3 has 16 amino acids. The trim removed 3 bases at V and 6 bases at J, leaving 12 bases unmatched. Germline V CDR1 and CDR2: MNHNS, SASEGT. The CDR3 bases are TGTGCCAGCAGTGACCCTGGACAGGGAGTAATCTCTGAAGCTTTCTTT. Its translation: CASSDPGQGVISEAFF.

In this sample, this clonotype turned up once. A much larger clonotype is one base distant, so this may be a read error. The V gene is TRBV7-9, the J gene TRBJ1-4; possible D gene TRBD1, 5 bases. Germline V gene sequence: CDR1 SEHNR, CDR2 FQNEAQ (reference sequence). The CDR3 length is 12 residues. The DNA of the CDR3 is TGTGGCAGCAGCCCCAGGGATGAAAAACTGTTTTTT. Its protein product is CGSSPRDEKLFF.

This clonotype was recorded at least ten times. The chain carries TRBV7-7 and TRBJ2-5; no clear D gene. CDR1 and CDR2 (germline): SSHAT, FNYEAQ (reference sequence). Deletions cut 3 bases from V and 0 bases from J, with 5 bases between. The CDR3 consists of 13 residues. This CDR3 is CASSFNYQETQYF. The CDR3 DNA reads as TGTGCCAGCAGCTTCAACTACCAAGAGACCCAGTACTTC.

This clonotype has at least ten counts. The chain recombines TRBV7-6 with TRBJ2-6; D gene ambiguous. The V end was cut by 6 bases, the J end by 4 bases, with 16 bases between. Germline V gene data show CDR1 as SGHVS and CDR2 as FNYEAQ. There are 16 residues in the CDR3. As DNA, the CDR3 is TGTGCCAGCAGAAACGGAAGGGCCCCCGGGGCCAACGTCCTGACTTTC. Amino acid sequence: CASRNGRAPGANVLTF.

This clonotype was seen many times. V usage is TRBV27 and J usage is TRBJ2-7, with D perhaps TRBD2 (6 bases). This CDR3 is built from 15 residues. Trimming pared 6 bases from V and 4 bases from J, leaving 19 bases between. Looked up from germline, CDR1 is MNHEY and CDR2 is SMNVEV (reference sequence). In DNA, the CDR3 is TGTGCCAGCAGCGACGGAGGGGTTTTTCCTTACGAGCAGTACTTC. Amino acid sequence: CASSDGGVFPYEQYF.

This clonotype occurred many times. V usage is TRBV28 and J usage is TRBJ2-7, with D tentatively TRBD2 (6 bases). Looked up from germline, CDR1 is MDHEN and CDR2 is SYDVKM. The CDR3 spans 13 residues. Trimming shortened V by 2 bases and J by 7 bases, and 12 bases separated the two germline ends. The CDR3 nucleotides are TGTGCCAGCAGTTTAGGGGGGTGGGGAGAGCAGTACTTC. As protein: CASSLGGWGEQYF.

This clonotype was seen ten or more times. The J gene is TRBJ1-6, the V gene TRBV20-1; the D is unclear. V was cut by 3 bases and J by 14 bases, with 20 bases left in between. Germline V lookup: CDR1 DFQATT, CDR2 SNEGSKA (reference sequence). This CDR3 has 14 amino acids. This CDR3 reads CSASIGKPVITLHF. CDR3 bases: TGCAGTGCTAGTATAGGGAAGCCTGTAATCACCCTCCACTTT.

This clonotype occurred many times. V and J are TRBV7-6 and TRBJ1-5; a weak D match, TRBD1 (5 bases). Germline values: CDR1 SGHVS, CDR2 FNYEAQ. V lost 5 bases to trimming and J lost 4 bases, with 12 bases between them. The CDR3 contains 14 residues. The CDR3 loop reads CASSRGTGNQPQHF. CDR3 sequence (DNA): TGTGCCAGCAGCCGTGGGACGGGAAATCAGCCCCAGCATTTT.